Below, 28 T cell receptor beta chains from the same sample are listed, as sequenced in a study of T cells in localized non-small cell lung cancer. This table comes from immunoSEQ multiplex PCR, and its TCRdb copy is limited to in-frame clones, with some not included. The sample records fewer than 75,000 clones, around 84% being singletons. Sequenced here: peripheral blood, sampled before any cancer treatment. The receptor source for this set is a female donor over 55 with stage I lung adenocarcinoma.

The V call is TRBV5-4, the J call TRBJ2-3, with 14 nucleotides matching TRBD2. Germline V CDR1 and CDR2: SGHNT, YYREEE (reference sequence). The V and J ends lost 4 bases and 6 bases, in that order; junction bases with no gene match: 4. The CDR3 is 15 residues long. The CDR3, as DNA: TGTGCCAGCAGCCGGACTAGCGGGAGGCCTGATACGCAGTATTTT. It specifies CASSRTSGRPDTQYF.

The CDR3 DNA follows: TGCGCCAGCAGCCAAGATGGGGGGCTGGGGCCTGAAGCTTTCTTT. Translation: CASSQDGGLGPEAFF. J is TRBJ1-1 and V is TRBV4-1; perhaps TRBD1 as D (6 bases). Trimming pared 0 bases from V and 6 bases from J, leaving 14 bases between. CDR1 and CDR2 (germline): MGHRA, YSYEKL. CDR3 size: 15 residues.

V gene TRBV5-1 combines with J gene TRBJ2-3; 7 bases are shared with TRBD2. The CDR3 contains 17 residues. Germline lookup yields CDR1 SGHRS and CDR2 YFSETQ. Trimming took 5 bases from V and 5 from J; bases not matched to a gene: 17. CDR3 region: CASRHLSSGTSGDTQYF. Written as DNA, the CDR3 is TGCGCCAGCAGACATCTCAGCAGCGGGACGAGCGGAGATACGCAGTATTTT.

CDR3 amino acids: CASSPGIQNEKLFF. CDR3 DNA: TGTGCCAGCTCCCCGGGGATTCAGAATGAAAAACTGTTTTTT. The J gene is TRBJ1-4, the V gene TRBV18; D gene ambiguous. Trimming took 6 bases from V and 5 from J, leaving 13 bases between them. This CDR3 has 14 amino acids. From germline, CDR1 is KGHSH and CDR2 LQKENI.

CDR3 DNA sequence: TGCGCCAGCAGCCAAAGAGTAGCGGGGACCTACAATGAGCAGTTCTTC. As protein: CASSQRVAGTYNEQFF. The genes are TRBV4-1 and TRBJ2-1, with 8 bases matching TRBD2. This CDR3 is 16 amino acids long. Germline V lookup: CDR1 MGHRA, CDR2 YSYEKL. Trimming took 2 bases from V and 2 from J; bases not matched to a gene: 5.

This clone was observed a single time. V gene TRBV2 combines with J gene TRBJ2-5; no clear D. Germline loops: CDR1 SNHLY, CDR2 FYNNEI. CDR3 length: 14 residues. V was clipped by 4 bases and J by 0 bases, with 9 bases between them. The DNA for the CDR3 is TGTGCCAGCAGTGCCACCCGGGACCAAGAGACCCAGTACTTC. Translated: CASSATRDQETQYF.

This clone was seen just once. This rearrangement joins TRBV18 to TRBJ1-4; D not certain. The germline V and J ends were trimmed by 6 bases and 5 bases, with 4 bases remaining between them. The germline gives CDR1 KGHSH, CDR2 LQKENI. This CDR3 region has 11 residues. CDR3 DNA sequence: TGTGCCAGCTCCCTCAATGAAAAACTGTTTTTT. Its protein product is CASSLNEKLFF.

The chain employs TRBV5-1 and TRBJ1-3, with 9 bases that match TRBD1. Germline V CDR1 and CDR2: SGHRS, YFSETQ. The CDR3 contains 17 residues. Losses at the gene ends were 1 base for V and 0 bases for J; bases not matched to a gene: 5. CDR3 nucleotides: TGCGCCAGCAGCTTGTCCGGGACAGGGTACTCTGGAAACACCATATATTTT. It specifies CASSLSGTGYSGNTIYF.

Turning to this clone: Other nucleotide sequences in the sample specify the same CDR3. The chain uses TRBV11-3 and TRBJ1-3; D is uncertain. With 3 bases removed from V and 1 base from J, the gap between germline ends came to 10 bases. The CDR3 has 15 amino acids. From germline, CDR1 is SGHNT and CDR2 YENEEA. CDR3 DNA sequence: TGTGCCAGCAGCTTGGCGGCCGATTCTGGAAACACCATATATTTT. Translating it yields CASSLAADSGNTIYF.

This sequence joins TRBV4-2 and TRBJ2-7; D is possibly TRBD2 (5 bases). This CDR3 comprises 16 residues. V was trimmed by 0 bases and J by 2 bases, leaving 14 bases between them. The germline CDR1 and CDR2 sequences are LGHNA and YNFKEQ. The DNA of the CDR3 is TGTGCCAGCAGCCAAGATCGGGAAGGACGAACCTACGAGCAGTACTTC. Translating gives CASSQDREGRTYEQYF.

The rearrangement joins TRBV5-6 to TRBJ2-7; TRBD2 aligns across 12 bases. The CDR3 consists of 15 residues. Germline V gene sequence: CDR1 SGHDT, CDR2 YYEEEE. V shed 3 bases and J 6 bases; nucleotides not matched to a gene: 7. For the CDR3, the DNA is TGTGCCAGCAGCTGGGCGACTAGCGGGAGTGCCGAGCAGTACTTC. It translates to CASSWATSGSAEQYF.

CDR3 coding DNA: TGTGCCAGCAGCGAGACAGATTATCAGCCCCAGCATTTT. It codes for CASSETDYQPQHF. This sequence joins TRBV7-3 and TRBJ1-5, with D perhaps matching TRBD1 (5 bases). This CDR3 is built from 13 residues. The germline gives CDR1 SGHTA, CDR2 FQGTGA. The V end was cut by 5 bases, the J end by 5 bases, with 10 bases between.

The chain recombines TRBV6-5 with TRBJ1-4; 9 nucleotides agree with TRBD1. The germline CDR1 and CDR2 sequences are MNHEY and SVGAGI. The ends lost 6 bases at V and 7 bases at J; junction bases unmatched: 6. The CDR3 spans 14 residues. The CDR3 DNA reads TGTGCCAGCAGACCTACAGGGGGCGTTGAAAAACTGTTTTTT. This translates into CASRPTGGVEKLFF.

The CDR3 here is CASSFEVNTEAFF. The CDR3 DNA sequence: TGCGCCAGCAGCTTTGAGGTGAACACTGAAGCTTTCTTT. V gene TRBV5-1 combines with J gene TRBJ1-1; D remains ambiguous. The CDR3 contains 13 residues. Germline V gives CDR1 SGHRS, CDR2 YFSETQ. V was trimmed by 2 bases and J by 0 bases, leaving 5 bases between them. Supplemented by reference TRBV5-1 and TRBJ1-1, the full variable domain reads KAGVTQTPRYLIKTRGQQVTLSCSPISGHRSVSWYQQTPGQGLQFLFEYFSETQRNKGNFPGRFSGRQFSNSRSEMNVSTLELGDSALYLCASSFEVNTEAFFGQGTRLTVV.

The chain links TRBV11-2 to TRBJ1-1; D gene ambiguous. V lost 6 bases to trimming and J lost 6 bases, with 11 bases between them. CDR1 SGHAT and CDR2 FQNNGV come from the germline V gene. This CDR3 has 12 residues. The CDR3 sequence is CASSGRSAEAFF. The CDR3 DNA reads as TGTGCCAGCAGTGGGAGGTCCGCTGAAGCTTTCTTT.

The chain uses TRBV28 and TRBJ2-3; 8 nucleotides agree with TRBD1. Germline V gene sequence: CDR1 MDHEN, CDR2 SYDVKM. There are 17 residues in the CDR3. V shed 3 bases, J shed 3 bases, and the junction held 11 bases outside the gene matches. DNA of the CDR3: TGTGCCAGCAGTTTGGGCAGGGGGCGAGAGAGGACAGATACGCAGTATTTT. This encodes CASSLGRGRERTDTQYF.

V is TRBV6-6 and J is TRBJ1-5; TRBD1 aligns across 9 bases. CDR1 is MNHNY, CDR2 SVGAGI, per germline (reference sequence). Trimming took 6 bases from V and 1 from J; bases not matched to a gene: 4. The CDR3 contains 15 residues. CDR3 region: CASRGQGRSNQPQHF. The CDR3 DNA reads as TGTGCCAGCAGGGGACAGGGAAGGAGCAATCAGCCCCAGCATTTT.

The CDR3 DNA follows: TGTGCCAGTAGTATGGATTGGCGGGTGGAATCTGGCTACACCTTC. It codes for CASSMDWRVESGYTF. This chain uses TRBV19 with TRBJ1-2; D gene uncertain. The CDR3 loop spans 15 amino acids. Germline V gene lookup returns CDR1 LNHDA and CDR2 SQIVND (reference sequence). V was pared by 3 bases and J by 7 bases, with 18 bases between.

This clone was recorded only once. The chain joins TRBV5-1 to TRBJ2-3, with 8 bases matching TRBD1. Germline V gives CDR1 SGHRS, CDR2 YFSETQ. This CDR3 is built from 15 residues. Unmatched junction bases numbered 5, after V lost 2 bases and J lost 3 bases. CDR3 residues: CASSLSGQVTDTQYF. DNA for the CDR3: TGCGCCAGCAGCTTATCGGGACAGGTGACAGATACGCAGTATTTT.

The genes are TRBV28 and TRBJ1-5; D is perhaps TRBD1 (6 bases). Germline values: CDR1 MDHEN, CDR2 SYDVKM. The CDR3 runs 14 residues. With 11 bases removed from V and 5 bases from J, the gap between germline ends came to 19 bases. The CDR3 DNA is TGTGCCTCAAGTGGACAGAAGTGGGATCAGCCCCAGCATTTT. It specifies CASSGQKWDQPQHF.

The chain links TRBV27 to TRBJ2-7; unclear D gene. The length of the CDR3 is 13 residues. The V and J ends lost 5 bases and 3 bases respectively, with 11 bases between them. Germline CDR1 MNHEY, CDR2 SMNVEV (reference sequence). CDR3 DNA: TGTGCCAGCAGTCTCTATATGGACTACGAGCAGTACTTC. This translates into CASSLYMDYEQYF.

This clone was counted once. The V call is TRBV5-1, the J call TRBJ1-5; 7 bases are a match to TRBD1. The CDR3 covers 15 residues. V trimming: 1 base; J trimming: 3 bases; junction bases outside the gene matches: 4. The V gene's germline CDR1 is SGHRS and CDR2 YFSETQ. The DNA for the CDR3 is TGCGCCAGCAGCTTGCTGGGACAGTTCAATCAGCCCCAGCATTTT. As protein: CASSLLGQFNQPQHF.

The rearrangement uses TRBV5-5 and TRBJ1-2; tentatively, D is TRBD1 (5 bases). V lost 0 bases to trimming and J lost 7 bases, with 16 bases between them. The CDR3 runs 15 residues. Germline-derived CDR1 and CDR2 are SGHKS and YYEKEE (reference sequence). CDR3 in amino acids: CASSLAGPRYGGYTF. The CDR3 coding sequence is TGTGCCAGCAGCTTGGCGGGGCCTCGGTATGGTGGCTACACCTTC.

This chain uses TRBV29-1 with TRBJ2-2, with 10 bases identical to TRBD1. The CDR3 has 13 residues. CDR1 and CDR2 (germline): SQVTM, ANQGSEA. J was trimmed by 3 bases and V by 7 bases; bases with no gene match: 2. CDR3 sequence (DNA): TGCAGCGGCGGACAGGGGGACACCGGGGAGCTGTTTTTT. Amino acid sequence: CSGGQGDTGELFF.

This clone was picked up a small number of times. This chain connects TRBV5-4 to TRBJ2-1, with 7 bases aligning to TRBD1. CDR3 length equals 16 residues. Germline V CDR1 and CDR2: SGHNT, YYREEE (reference sequence). V lost 2 bases, J lost 6 bases, and 11 bases stayed unmatched. The CDR3 nucleotides are TGTGCCAGCAGCTTTCTCCGGGACCAGGGGGTCAATGAGCAGTTCTTC. Residues: CASSFLRDQGVNEQFF.

The chain joins TRBV29-1 to TRBJ1-5, with D perhaps matching TRBD1 (5 bases). This CDR3 is built from 13 residues. Germline assignment: CDR1 SQVTM and CDR2 ANQGSEA. V lost 6 bases, J lost 3 bases, and 12 bases lay in between. The CDR3 bases are TGCAGCGTACATGACGGGGCCAATCAGCCCCAGCATTTT. Translated, it gives CSVHDGANQPQHF.

The chain employs TRBV9 and TRBJ2-3, with TRBD2 matching 12 bases. Trimming at V came to 3 bases and at J to 4 bases, leaving 6 bases not matched to a gene. The CDR3 length is 16 residues. Germline CDR1 SGDLS, CDR2 YYNGEE. CDR3 coding DNA: TGTGCCAGCAGCGCGCTAGCGGGGGGGCACTCAGATACGCAGTATTTT. Protein: CASSALAGGHSDTQYF. The entire variable domain, with the rest obtained from reference TRBV9 and TRBJ2-3, is as follows: DSGVTQTPKHLITATGQRVTLRCSPRSGDLSVYWYQQSLDQGLQFLIQYYNGEERAKGNILERFSAQQFPDLHSELNLSSLELGDSALYFCASSALAGGHSDTQYFGPGTRLTVL.

V and J are TRBV4-1 and TRBJ2-7; 7 bases are a match to TRBD2. With 6 bases clipped from V and 0 bases from J, the junction kept 8 bases outside the gene matches. This CDR3 spans 15 amino acids. The germline V gene has CDR1 MGHRA and CDR2 YSYEKL. Written as DNA, the CDR3 is TGCGCCAGCAGTATAGCAGCGGGGATCTCCTACGAGCAGTACTTC. As protein: CASSIAAGISYEQYF.